This TCR beta chain was profiled in a study of shared clonotypes between healthy human individuals. The CDR3 totals 12 residues, both ends included. Points from the study as a whole: On the whole, naive subsets had larger estimated richness than memory subsets had. What rarefaction showed was incomplete sorted-subset sequencing despite large depth.

Repertoires were generated with immunoSEQ multiplex PCR, while TCRdb's copy carries only in-frame clones and drops some. Here the sample spans millions of clones, just over 90% being singletons. This clone has more than one count but fewer than ten. Its antigen is currently unknown. This CDR3 is missing its conserved last phenylalanine or tryptophan, likely due to a read error. No DNA is shown, since the ends of the CDR3 on it are uncertain; the CDR3 is the one TCRdb lists. This chain links TRBV21-1 with TRBJ1-4. TRBV21-1 is recorded as a pseudogene. This TCR derives from a man between 18 and 29 years old in good health. Some clones in this sample may be carry-over from other donors' samples. The sequencing input was naive CD4+ T cells from PBMCs. Subset specified: CD45RA+ positively selected. CDR3 residues: CASSPRTAQTPL.